Sequencing of this T cell receptor beta chain was carried out in a study of beta chain features in type 1 diabetes. This clone was observed a few times. What it binds is unknown. Study findings and constraints: Cells with high TCR expression could be over-represented when cDNA is sequenced. Patients and controls would be equally affected if PCR favored shorter templates. When VDJ junctions were examined, type 1 diabetes patients showed fewer insertions and more deletions.

Cells sorted by CD45RO/CCR7/CD25/CD127/CD95/CD27 comprised CD4+ naive, central memory, regulatory and stem cell-like memory cells. Expressed TCRB transcripts were sequenced because the entire RNA isolate underwent reverse transcription. Produced via immunoSEQ multiplex PCR; TCRdb's table is partial and in-frame only. The table has over 300,000 clones, less than 9.5% seen once; the top ten hold less than 0.45%. This receptor was identified in a woman under 30 in good health. What was sequenced was central memory CD4+ T cells from blood.

CDR3 amino acids: CASSLYGTSGYNEQFF. The CDR3 DNA reads as TGTGCCAGCAGCTTATACGGGACTAGCGGCTACAATGAGCAGTTCTTC. The rearrangement links TRBV7-3 to TRBJ2-1; 11 bases fit TRBD2. The CDR3 consists of 16 residues. V dropped 2 bases and J dropped 3; count of bases not matched to a gene: 3. The germline V gene has CDR1 SGHTA and CDR2 FQGTGA. The full variable domain, rest sourced from reference TRBV7-3 and TRBJ2-1, is GAGVSQTPSNKVTEKGKYVELRCDPISGHTALYWYRQSLGQGPEFLIYFQGTGAADDSGLPNDRFFAVRPEGSVSTLKIQRTERGDSAVYLCASSLYGTSGYNEQFFGPGTRLTVL.